This entry describes one T cell receptor beta chain. This sample stems from a study of blood T cell repertoires in COVID-19. Overall study: PBMCs, B-cell-depleted T cells, or T cells were the source of the cDNA or gDNA that made up the material.

Per the original methods: Nucleated cell counts were estimated from reference gene primer amplification. Sequencing used immunoSEQ multiplex PCR; TCRdb keeps in-frame clones, though not all of them. D and trimming were read from the DNA, whereas the V and J calls and clone size are those reported in that table. The table shows around 120,000 clones, with around 78% occurring only once. The CDR3 runs to 17 residues. J lost 2 bases, V lost 3 bases, and 10 bases had no gene match. CDR1 and CDR2 (germline): MNHNS, SASEGT. The specimen was peripheral blood. The sequence was collected from a man aged 30-40 years with acute or convalescent COVID-19. V gene TRBV6-1 combines with J gene TRBJ1-5; 7 bases line up with TRBD1. In DNA form, the CDR3 reads TGTGCCAGCAGTGAGGCCCCCACAGGGGTCGGCAATCAGCCCCAGCATTTT. Translating it yields CASSEAPTGVGNQPQHF.